These T cell receptor beta chains were read from a single sample in a study of T cell responses to AZD1222 COVID-19 vaccine. The method was immunoSEQ multiplex PCR; TCRdb's version includes in-frame clones alone and lacks a portion of them. Of some 100,000 clones in the sample, about 90% were seen once. Sequencing used peripheral blood, obtained on day 0 of AZD1222 vaccination. The receptors stem from an adult in good health. CDR3s leave out the opening cysteine and the closing phenylalanine or tryptophan. Fields, in order: J gene, V gene, CDR3 protein.

J gene: TRBJ2-4; V gene: TRBV29-1; CDR3 protein: SVDGGMGSIQY
J gene: TRBJ2-3; V gene: TRBV28; CDR3 protein: ASTWTSGRADTQY
J gene: TRBJ2-1; V gene: TRBV14; CDR3 protein: ASNRLDGLNEQF
J gene: TRBJ2-1; V gene: TRBV19; CDR3 protein: ASSISYNEQF
J gene: TRBJ1-5; V gene: TRBV6-5; CDR3 protein: ASIPAFVNQPQH
J gene: TRBJ2-1; V gene: TRBV11-1; CDR3 protein: ASSLAGGFFSNEQF
J gene: TRBJ2-7; V gene: TRBV5-1; CDR3 protein: ASSLGPSQGLTEQY
J gene: TRBJ2-7; V gene: TRBV19; CDR3 protein: ASSHWVGDNNEQY
J gene: TRBJ2-7; V gene: TRBV7-2; CDR3 protein: ASRLETGQGNYEQY
J gene: TRBJ2-2; V gene: TRBV10-3; CDR3 protein: AISEFSGLAGEFTGELF
J gene: TRBJ1-4; V gene: TRBV5-6; CDR3 protein: ASSWRGDWELF
J gene: TRBJ2-1; V gene: TRBV2; CDR3 protein: ASSPQGLVSSYNEQF
J gene: TRBJ1-5; V gene: TRBV28; CDR3 protein: ASSPAGQGQPQH
J gene: TRBJ2-1; V gene: TRBV7-3; CDR3 protein: ASSPTRARRINEQF
J gene: TRBJ2-7; V gene: TRBV7-9; CDR3 protein: ASSLEGRAGAYEQY
J gene: TRBJ1-1; V gene: TRBV4-2; CDR3 protein: ASSQGRVFF
J gene: TRBJ1-1; V gene: TRBV2; CDR3 protein: ASGGQSNTEAF
J gene: TRBJ2-7; V gene: TRBV28; CDR3 protein: ASSLTSGATYEQY
J gene: TRBJ2-1; V gene: TRBV12-3/TRBV12-4; CDR3 protein: ASSKGSSYEQF
J gene: TRBJ2-1; V gene: TRBV5-6; CDR3 protein: ASSPATGSYNEQF
J gene: TRBJ2-1; V gene: TRBV7-2; CDR3 protein: ASSLGSARYNEQF
J gene: TRBJ1-5; V gene: TRBV12-3/TRBV12-4; CDR3 protein: ASSLMHQPQH
J gene: TRBJ2-1; V gene: TRBV29-1; CDR3 protein: SVVGGIRNEQF
J gene: TRBJ1-1; V gene: TRBV18; CDR3 protein: ASSPRRGFDTEAF
J gene: TRBJ2-3; V gene: TRBV12-5; CDR3 protein: ASGLDAGGEDTQY
J gene: TRBJ2-2; V gene: TRBV3-1/TRBV3-2; CDR3 protein: ASSQVGTGAGELF
J gene: TRBJ1-6; V gene: TRBV18; CDR3 protein: ASSPTGGKPNSPLH
J gene: TRBJ2-5; V gene: TRBV5-1; CDR3 protein: ASGPGSVRETQY
J gene: TRBJ2-3; V gene: TRBV19; CDR3 protein: ASSDRSTDTQY
J gene: TRBJ1-2; V gene: TRBV28; CDR3 protein: ASSAHEGSYGYT
J gene: TRBJ1-2; V gene: TRBV5-4; CDR3 protein: ASSFDGEGYGYT
J gene: TRBJ2-1; V gene: TRBV9; CDR3 protein: ASSPMGLEQF
J gene: TRBJ1-1; V gene: TRBV18; CDR3 protein: ASSPGTGNTEAF
J gene: TRBJ2-3; V gene: TRBV29-1; CDR3 protein: SVEGGTSGSTDTQY
J gene: TRBJ1-4; V gene: TRBV7-9; CDR3 protein: ASSLYRSSNEKLF
J gene: TRBJ2-7; V gene: TRBV30; CDR3 protein: AWTDSYYEQY
J gene: TRBJ1-1; V gene: TRBV9; CDR3 protein: ASRDLGALEAF
J gene: TRBJ1-1; V gene: TRBV19; CDR3 protein: ASRRTASNTEAF
J gene: TRBJ1-1; V gene: TRBV2; CDR3 protein: ASSGREAF
J gene: TRBJ1-3; V gene: TRBV6-5; CDR3 protein: ASSDPGRGNTIY
J gene: TRBJ1-1; V gene: TRBV28; CDR3 protein: ASSPPGGMNTEAF
J gene: TRBJ1-5; V gene: TRBV25-1; CDR3 protein: ASSSREGSNQPQH
J gene: TRBJ1-6; V gene: TRBV9; CDR3 protein: ASNTGGNSPLH
J gene: TRBJ2-1; V gene: TRBV9; CDR3 protein: ASSVGGGAYNEQF
J gene: TRBJ1-1; V gene: TRBV6-5; CDR3 protein: ASNSAGETEAF
J gene: TRBJ2-3; V gene: TRBV2; CDR3 protein: ASSELDSVTSTQY
J gene: TRBJ2-3; V gene: TRBV9; CDR3 protein: ASQGVGQSTDTQY
J gene: TRBJ2-7; V gene: TRBV28; CDR3 protein: ASSLGTSGAYEQY
J gene: TRBJ1-5; V gene: TRBV7-9; CDR3 protein: ASSRDRGNQPQH
J gene: TRBJ2-7; V gene: TRBV28; CDR3 protein: ASSLRNAYEQY